Each of the 14 T cell receptor beta chains below was sequenced from the same sample in a study of shared clonotypes between healthy human individuals. Clones were sequenced by immunoSEQ multiplex PCR, and TCRdb holds only the in-frame ones, with some missing. The sample contains millions of clones, 85% to 95% of which appear only once. Specimen: naive CD4+ T cells from PBMCs. Regarding subset: CD45RA+ positively selected. The receptors derive from a man younger than 30 in good health. Some clones in this sample may be carry-over from other donors' samples.

The CDR3 reads CASSQGTGGMGNTEAFF. CDR3 nucleotide sequence: TGCGCCAGCAGCCAAGGGACAGGGGGGATGGGGAACACTGAAGCTTTCTTT. The V and J genes are TRBV5-1 and TRBJ1-1; 11 nucleotides align to TRBD1. The ends lost 4 bases at V and 1 base at J; junction bases unmatched: 9. Germline CDR1 reads SGHRS; CDR2 reads YFSETQ. CDR3 size: 17 residues.

The rearrangement links TRBV4-3 to TRBJ2-3; 8 positions agree with TRBD1. This CDR3 region has 15 residues. Trimming removed 2 bases from V and 1 base from J; junction bases left unmatched: 2. Per germline, CDR1 LGHNA and CDR2 YSLEER. The CDR3 spells CASSQQTGGTDTQYF. The CDR3 DNA reads TGCGCCAGCAGCCAACAGACAGGGGGCACAGATACGCAGTATTTT.

The chain uses TRBV5-4 and TRBJ2-2; D gene unclear. V gave up 1 base and J gave up 1 base, with 5 bases separating them. The CDR3 is 14 residues long. The germline V gene has CDR1 SGHNT and CDR2 YYREEE (reference sequence). The chain's CDR3 is CASSLPRNTGELFF. CDR3 bases: TGTGCCAGCAGCTTGCCTCGGAACACCGGGGAGCTGTTTTTT.

J is TRBJ2-7 and V is TRBV7-9, with 7 nucleotides matching TRBD1. The V segment lost 3 bases and the J segment 3 bases; nucleotides outside the gene matches: 8. This CDR3 contains 15 residues. CDR1 is SEHNR and CDR2 is FQNEAQ in the germline V gene (reference sequence). The CDR3 DNA is TGTGCCAGCAGCTTGAAAGGGACAGTTAACTACGAGCAGTACTTC. It encodes CASSLKGTVNYEQYF.

The V and J genes are TRBV2 and TRBJ1-5; possibly TRBD1 for D (5 bases). V shed 5 bases and J shed 2 bases, with 13 bases lying between them. The CDR3 has 15 amino acids. Germline assignment: CDR1 SNHLY and CDR2 FYNNEI. The DNA of the CDR3 is TGTGCCAGCAGTTATGGGGGGGTCGGCAATCAGCCCCAGCATTTT. This gives the protein CASSYGGVGNQPQHF.

The rearrangement links TRBV7-9 to TRBJ2-3; D is possibly TRBD1 (6 bases). The CDR3 is made up of 16 amino acids. V lost 5 bases and J 3 bases, leaving 18 bases between the germline ends. The germline V gene encodes CDR1 SEHNR and CDR2 FQNEAQ (reference sequence). The CDR3 loop reads CASSVPTGPGTDTQYF. DNA for the CDR3: TGTGCCAGCAGCGTCCCGACAGGTCCTGGGACAGATACGCAGTATTTT.

The rearrangement uses TRBV7-3 and TRBJ2-1; possible D gene TRBD2, 6 bases. The CDR3 length is 15 residues. V shed 4 bases and J shed 5 bases, with 15 bases lying between them. The V gene's germline CDR1 is SGHTA and CDR2 FQGTGA. CDR3 loop: CASSSQGLENNEQFF. The DNA for the CDR3 is TGTGCCAGCAGCTCCCAGGGACTTGAAAACAATGAGCAGTTCTTC.

The chain employs TRBV10-3 and TRBJ1-1, with D unresolved. V gave up 0 bases and J gave up 2 bases, with 13 bases separating them. CDR1 and CDR2 (germline): ENHRY, SYGVKD. CDR3 length equals 16 residues. CDR3 nucleotide sequence: TGTGCCATCAGTGAGTCGGGTTTGAGCAGCAACACTGAAGCTTTCTTT. Amino acids: CAISESGLSSNTEAFF.

The chain carries TRBV2 and TRBJ1-3, with D possibly matching TRBD1 (5 bases). CDR3 length: 15 residues. Germline-derived CDR1 and CDR2 are SNHLY and FYNNEI. V lost 6 bases, J lost 3 bases, and 15 bases lay in between. CDR3 sequence: CASRGVGRSGNTIYF. In DNA form, the CDR3 reads TGTGCCAGCAGGGGGGTTGGCAGGAGTGGAAACACCATATATTTT. Together with reference TRBV2 and TRBJ1-3, the CDR3 gives the full variable domain: EPEVTQTPSHQVTQMGQEVILRCVPISNHLYFYWYRQILGQKVEFLVSFYNNEISEKSEIFDDQFSVERPDGSNFTLKIRSTKLEDSAMYFCASRGVGRSGNTIYFGEGSWLTVV.

V is TRBV5-8 and J is TRBJ2-5; no clear D. CDR3 length: 16 amino acids. CDR1 SGHTS and CDR2 YDEGEE come from the germline V gene. V dropped 4 bases and J dropped 5 bases, with 21 bases sitting between them. The CDR3 coding sequence is TGTGCCAGCAGCGCGGACGGTCCCAGACGCCGGGAGACCCAGTACTTC. It encodes CASSADGPRRRETQYF.

This clone was observed a single time. Other DNA sequences in the same sample also yield this CDR3. The chain has TRBV5-1 and TRBJ2-7; D gene unclear. V was shortened by 0 bases and J by 2 bases, with 9 bases between the two germline ends. The germline V gene encodes CDR1 SGHRS and CDR2 YFSETQ. The CDR3 covers 14 residues. This CDR3 reads CASSLAGGPYEQYF. The DNA for the CDR3 is TGCGCCAGCAGCTTGGCGGGCGGACCCTACGAGCAGTACTTC.

This CDR3 reads CASSQSTPGTSANYGYTF. The DNA of the CDR3 is TGTGCCAGCAGCCAATCAACCCCCGGGACCTCAGCTAACTATGGCTACACCTTC. The chain links TRBV7-8 to TRBJ1-2, with D possibly matching TRBD1 (5 bases). The CDR3 extends over 18 amino acids. The germline V and J ends were trimmed by 5 bases and 0 bases, with 22 bases remaining between them. Germline CDR1 reads SGHVS; CDR2 reads FQNEAQ.

The count of this clone is one. This specimen includes other DNA sequences encoding the same CDR3. The chain joins TRBV9 to TRBJ2-1, with a tentative D call TRBD2 (5 bases). CDR3 length equals 14 residues. Germline loops: CDR1 SGDLS, CDR2 YYNGEE. V was pared by 0 bases and J by 3 bases, with 7 bases between. The chain's CDR3 is CASSVGGFYNEQFF. The DNA for the CDR3 is TGTGCCAGCAGCGTAGGAGGGTTCTACAATGAGCAGTTCTTC.

The V call is TRBV11-2, the J call TRBJ2-3; 11 bases fit TRBD2. The CDR3 contains 18 residues. Germline assignment: CDR1 SGHAT and CDR2 FQNNGV. Losses at the gene ends were 4 bases for V and 5 bases for J; bases not matched to a gene: 14. The CDR3 nucleotides are TGTGCCAGCAGCTCTCGACCCTATAGCGGGGGGGCGGGAGATACGCAGTATTTT. This codes for CASSSRPYSGGAGDTQYF. The full variable domain, completed using reference TRBV11-2 and TRBJ2-3, is EAGVAQSPRYKIIEKRQSVAFWCNPISGHATLYWYQQILGQGPKLLIQFQNNGVVDDSQLPKDRFSAERLKGVDSTLKIQPAKLEDSAVYLCASSSRPYSGGAGDTQYFGPGTRLTVL.